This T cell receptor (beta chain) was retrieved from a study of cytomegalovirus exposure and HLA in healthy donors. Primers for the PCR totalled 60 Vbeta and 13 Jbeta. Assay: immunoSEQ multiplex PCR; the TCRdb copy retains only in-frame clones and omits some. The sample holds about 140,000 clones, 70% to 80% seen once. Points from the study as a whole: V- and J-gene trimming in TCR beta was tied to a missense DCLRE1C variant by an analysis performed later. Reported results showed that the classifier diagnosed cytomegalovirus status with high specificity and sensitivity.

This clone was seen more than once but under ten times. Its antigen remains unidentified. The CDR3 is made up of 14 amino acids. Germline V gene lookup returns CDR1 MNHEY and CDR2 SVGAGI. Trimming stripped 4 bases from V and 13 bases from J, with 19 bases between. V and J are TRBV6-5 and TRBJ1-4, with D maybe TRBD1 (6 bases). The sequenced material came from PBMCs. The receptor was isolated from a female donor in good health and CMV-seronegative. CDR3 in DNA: TGTGCCAGCAGTTCCGACAGGCCGCTCGGGGTACTGTTTTTT. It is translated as CASSSDRPLGVLFF.